The rows below give T cell receptor beta chains drawn from one sample of a study of T cell responses to AZD1222 COVID-19 vaccine. Some clones are missing from TCRdb's copy, which holds only in-frame ones; the method was immunoSEQ multiplex PCR. Among about 130,000 clones listed, roughly 93% were seen once. Source: peripheral blood, taken on day 0 of AZD1222 vaccination. These receptors all stem from an adult in good health. Each CDR3 is given with its conserved first and last residue. Each record gives: clone size, V gene, CDR3 protein. Part of the rows lack a size; the others show once, few, many or a class for expanded clones.

>-|TRBV21-1
CASVSPGTGRGADTQYF
>-|TRBV7-2
CASSLVSGVGELFF
>few|TRBV19
CASRPTGSSYEQYF
>-|TRBV2
CASRRLITTTDTQYF
>-|TRBV6-1
CASSEGRHALNTEAFF
>-|TRBV9
CASSVARSTAEQFF
>-|TRBV6-5
CASSNTGASKTQYF
>-|TRBV6-6
CASSLRTVSSYNSPLHF
>-|TRBV19
CATSKGTSGYNEQFF
>-|TRBV28
CASNSGAGGRLSNQPQHF
>-|TRBV10-3
CAIGGGGNQPQHF
>-|TRBV5-8
CASQRATEAFF
>-|TRBV18
CASSPLGARSGNTIYF
>-|TRBV5-1
CASSLGGSGRIYEQYF
>few|TRBV9
CASSAGSGRGEAFF
>-|TRBV20-1
CSASSVSGVVVGAFF
>-|TRBV3-1/TRBV3-2
CASSRLRDPEDEQYF
>-|TRBV27
CASSPTLPYEQYF
>-|TRBV5-1
CASSLGGRQGIFGYTF
>-|TRBV19
CASTPQGYNEKLFF
>-|TRBV4-3
CASSQGNEGLSGNTIYF
>-|TRBV7-3
CASSPWDSPYNEQFF